This TCR beta chain was profiled in a study of technical replicates of blood from four donors. Germline CDR1 is SGHNT and CDR2 is YYREEE (reference sequence). The CDR3 is 16 amino acids. V shed 4 bases and J 3 bases; nucleotides not matched to a gene: 4. TCRdb keeps only in-frame clones here, not all; method: immunoSEQ multiplex PCR. The sample includes some 57,000 clones, about nine tenths seen only once; the top ten take more than 4.5%. V gene TRBV5-4 combines with J gene TRBJ2-6; TRBD1 aligns across 10 bases. The TCR sequence derives from a human donor in good health. Some clones in this sample may be carry-over from other donors' samples. Sequencing was carried out using PBMCs. In DNA form, the CDR3 reads TGTGCCAGCAGCCGGGACAGGGGATTTGGGGCCAACGTCCTGACTTTC. Protein: CASSRDRGFGANVLTF.